The clone carrying this T cell receptor beta chain was counted between two and nine times. The cDNA had a unique molecular identifier and a template-switch universal primer site. TCRdb recomputed calls from the 5' RACE reads with MiXCR, one row per CDR3 protein. Of more than 1.5 million distinct CDR3 sequences listed, less than 40% were seen once; the top ten hold 0.25% to 0.3%. The CDR3 length is 14 residues. The J segment lost 4 bases and the V segment lost 6 bases, leaving 3 bases of the junction unmatched. Germline CDR1 SGHVS, CDR2 FQNEAQ. This entry is derived from a study of identical twins. The chain recombines TRBV7-8 with TRBJ2-1, with 10 bases identical to TRBD1. The clonotype originates from a newborn girl in good health. The specimen was cord blood. Here the CDR3 DNA reads TGTGCCAGCAGAGACAGGGGGCTTTACAATGAGCAGTTCTTC. This sequence encodes CASRDRGLYNEQFF.